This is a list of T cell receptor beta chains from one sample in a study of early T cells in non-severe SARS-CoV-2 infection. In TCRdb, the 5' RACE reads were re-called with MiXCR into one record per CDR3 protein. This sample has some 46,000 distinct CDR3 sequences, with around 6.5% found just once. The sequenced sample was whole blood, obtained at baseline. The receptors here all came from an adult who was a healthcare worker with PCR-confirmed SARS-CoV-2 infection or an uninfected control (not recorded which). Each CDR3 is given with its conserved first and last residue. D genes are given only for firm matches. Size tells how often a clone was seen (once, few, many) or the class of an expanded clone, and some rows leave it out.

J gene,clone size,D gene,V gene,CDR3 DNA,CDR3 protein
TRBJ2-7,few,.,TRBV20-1,TGCAGTGCCCGGTTGGGTGTCTACGAGCAGTACTTC,CSARLGVYEQYF
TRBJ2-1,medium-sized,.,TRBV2,TGTGCCAGCAGTGTACAGTCACCGGGACTTGACGAGGATGAGCAGTTCTTC,CASSVQSPGLDEDEQFF
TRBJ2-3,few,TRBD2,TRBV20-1,TGCAGTGCTCACCCGGGCGGGAGCAGCACAGATACGCAGTATTTT,CSAHPGGSSTDTQYF
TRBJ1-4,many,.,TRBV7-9,TGTGCCAGCAGCTCTGGGGGTTTGGATGAAAAACTGTTTTTT,CASSSGGLDEKLFF
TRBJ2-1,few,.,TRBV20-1,TGCAGTGCTAGGGGGGCGTCGCGGGCCCCCGCCAATGAGCAGTTCTTC,CSARGASRAPANEQFF
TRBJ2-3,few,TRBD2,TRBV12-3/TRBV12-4,TGTGCCAGCAGTTTAGGGACTAGCGGGCGACGCTCGGGGAGTACGCAGTATTTT,CASSLGTSGRRSGSTQYF
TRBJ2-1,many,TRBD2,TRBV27,TGTGCCAGCTCGCGCGGGGGGGCATTCAATGAGCAGTTCTTC,CASSRGGAFNEQFF
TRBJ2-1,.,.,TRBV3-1,TGTGCCAGCAGCCCTGAGAACCCCTCATACAATGAGCAGTTCTTC,CASSPENPSYNEQFF
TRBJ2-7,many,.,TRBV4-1,TGCGCCAGCAGCCGTGGACCTCAGGTTCCCTTTTCCGCCTACGAGCAGTACTTC,CASSRGPQVPFSAYEQYF
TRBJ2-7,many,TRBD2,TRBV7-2,TGTGCCAGCAGCTTAGGCCTAGCGGATTCCTACGAGCAGTACTTC,CASSLGLADSYEQYF
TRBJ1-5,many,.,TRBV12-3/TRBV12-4,TGTGCCAGCAGTTTGGAGGGTATAGGGTATCAGCCCCAGCATTTT,CASSLEGIGYQPQHF
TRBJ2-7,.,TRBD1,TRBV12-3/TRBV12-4,TGTGCCAGCAGTCGGGGACAGTACGAGCAGTACTTC,CASSRGQYEQYF
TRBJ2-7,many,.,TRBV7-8,TGTGCCAGCAGCTTAGCCTATGGATCCTACGAGCAGTACTTC,CASSLAYGSYEQYF
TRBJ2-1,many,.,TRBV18,TGTGCCAGCTCACCACCGGACGTCCACTACAATGAGCAGTTCTTC,CASSPPDVHYNEQFF
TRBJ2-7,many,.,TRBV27,TGTGCCAGCAGTTTAAAGGGAGTTGACTACGAGCAGTACTTC,CASSLKGVDYEQYF
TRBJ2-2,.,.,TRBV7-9,TGTGCCAGCAGCCCCTGGGACCAACACACCGGGGAGCTGTTTTTT,CASSPWDQHTGELFF
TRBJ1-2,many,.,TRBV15,TGTGCCACCAGCAGAGATCTGGGAACTAACTATGGCTACACCTTC,CATSRDLGTNYGYTF